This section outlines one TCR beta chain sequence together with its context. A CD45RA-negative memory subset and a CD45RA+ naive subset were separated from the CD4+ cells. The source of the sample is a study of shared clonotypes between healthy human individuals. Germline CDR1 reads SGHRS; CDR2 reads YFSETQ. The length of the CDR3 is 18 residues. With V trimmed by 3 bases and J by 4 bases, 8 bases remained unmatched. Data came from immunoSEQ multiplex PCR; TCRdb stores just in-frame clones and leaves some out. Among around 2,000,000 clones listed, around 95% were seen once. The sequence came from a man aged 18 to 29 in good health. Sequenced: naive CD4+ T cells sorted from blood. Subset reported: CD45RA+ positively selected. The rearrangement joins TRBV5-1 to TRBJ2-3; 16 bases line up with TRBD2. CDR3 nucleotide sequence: TGCGCCAGCAGCTGGCCGGGACTAGCGGGAGGGAGGCCAGATACGCAGTATTTT. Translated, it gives CASSWPGLAGGRPDTQYF.